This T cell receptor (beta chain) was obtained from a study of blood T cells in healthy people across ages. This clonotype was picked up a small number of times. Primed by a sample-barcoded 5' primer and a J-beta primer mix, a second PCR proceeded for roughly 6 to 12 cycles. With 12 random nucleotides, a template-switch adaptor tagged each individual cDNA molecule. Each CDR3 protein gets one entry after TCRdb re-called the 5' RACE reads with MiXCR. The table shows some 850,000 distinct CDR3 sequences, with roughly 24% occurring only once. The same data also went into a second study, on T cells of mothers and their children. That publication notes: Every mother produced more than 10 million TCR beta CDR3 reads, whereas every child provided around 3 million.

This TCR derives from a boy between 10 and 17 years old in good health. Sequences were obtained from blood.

The CDR3 DNA is TGTGCCAGCAGCTTGGTACTAGACCCCCAAGAGACCCAGTACTTC. Amino acid sequence: CASSLVLDPQETQYF. The V and J genes are TRBV13 and TRBJ2-5; TRBD2 might be the D (5 bases). The ends were cut back, 3 bases at V and 1 base at J, with 12 bases in the middle. The CDR3 contains 15 residues. Germline V lookup: CDR1 PRHDT, CDR2 FYEKMQ (reference sequence).